Described below is a single TCR beta chain sequence and its context. Its antigen is not yet known. No base-level quality is on record; no much larger clone is a single base apart. TCRbeta CDR3 regions were amplified from genomic DNA by means of the immunoSEQ Assay, a bias-controlled multiplex PCR. As for how the authors treated the data: The number of nucleated cells in each sample was estimated from the amplification of reference gene primers within the assay. To quantify the absolute abundance of each unique TCRbeta CDR3 rearrangement, sequence reads were collapsed and filtered. For each sample, productive Simpson clonality was calculated by taking the square root of Simpson's diversity index across productive rearrangements. In its TCRdb copy, this immuneACCESS table keeps in-frame sequences only and misses some clones. Where compared with another copy, unresolved V genes explain less than half of these, and the others have no known cause. V and J calls and clone size are given by that table; D and trimming were obtained from the DNA. This sample comprises over 300,000 clones, approximately 88% of them detected only once. Of the sample, under 6.5% falls within the top ten clones.

These data belong to a study of blood T cell repertoires in COVID-19 (dated by TCRdb to the early 2020s). Study-wide context: Samples from collaborators originated in the United States, Italy and Spain and spanned both the acute and convalescent phases of COVID-19. The prospective study material was composed of cDNA or gDNA derived from T cells, B-cell-depleted T cells, or PBMCs. The dataset comprised deeply sampled blood TCRbeta repertoires from subjects exposed to, actively infected with, or recovered from COVID-19. The repertoires were released in a freely available public database intended as a resource for research on the immune response to SARS-CoV-2. Samples came from the ongoing ImmuneRACE study (first 160 participants) plus 1,254 subjects from 6 global collaborators. A de-identified subject ID, COVID-19 status, age in years and sex were almost always included in the sample metadata. HLA class I and class II types, where available, came from metadata supplied by the sample provider rather than from assay-based typing.

Another Seattle source contributed samples from volunteer blood donors who had recovered from COVID-19. The collaborating institutions used their own protocols to collect whole blood in K2EDTA tubes. Collaborator samples were shipped for TCRbeta analysis as frozen whole blood, isolated PBMCs, or DNA extracted from either sample type. Study-wide conclusions, independent of this receptor: The amount of clinical and demographic metadata varied by source and participant and was provided uncurated.

The sequenced sample was peripheral blood. The sequence derives from a man aged 18 to 35 who had recovered from COVID-19.

The CDR3 is CASSIGRDYLTSYEQYF. The DNA sequence follows: TGTGCCAGTAGTATCGGCAGGGACTACCTAACCTCTTACGAGCAGTACTTC. Here the chain combines TRBV19 and TRBJ2-7, with 7 junctional bases fitting TRBD2. Including the terminal cysteine and phenylalanine, the CDR3 comprises 17 residues. Kept here is only the CDR3 DNA, which spans 51 bases and is read in frame from base 1. Based on the germline V gene (reference sequence), the CDR1 and CDR2 sequences are LNHDA and SQIVND. V is trimmed back by 3 bases and J by 4 bases, and the junction contains 15 bases that no gene match accounts for.